The entry that follows covers one T cell receptor (beta chain) sequence. How the authors handled the data: Scientists estimated how many nucleated cells there were by amplifying reference gene primers. TCRdb's table, derived via immunoSEQ multiplex PCR, lists solely in-frame clones and lacks some. That table supplies the V and J calls and clone size; D and trimming were determined from the DNA. The table has some 260,000 clones, roughly nine tenths seen once; the top ten hold under 4%. The source of the sample is a study of blood T cell repertoires in COVID-19. Sample: peripheral blood. This receptor was taken from a man between 18 and 35 years old with active or convalescent COVID-19.

The CDR3 spells CASSELSQPQHF. In nucleotides, the CDR3 is TGTGCCAGCAGTGAATTAAGCCAGCCCCAGCATTTT. The chain is built from TRBV6-1 and TRBJ1-5; D gene uncertain. The germline V gene encodes CDR1 MNHNS and CDR2 SASEGT. This CDR3 comprises 12 residues. V was trimmed by 2 bases and J by 7 bases, leaving 6 bases between them.